This TCR beta chain comes out of a study of blood T cell repertoires in COVID-19. Across the whole study: PBMCs, B-cell-depleted T cells, or T cells provided the cDNA or gDNA that made up the material.

Residents of 24 US areas, aged roughly 18 to 90 years, made up the participants. Cohort assignment relied on participant-reported clinical history. In the authors' workflow: Quantification of nucleated cells was approximated via reference gene primer amplification. Only in-frame clones appear in the TCRdb table, and some are missing; sequencing was by immunoSEQ multiplex PCR. V, J and clone size are those of that table, while D and trimming were read from the DNA. The sample lists a few hundred thousand clones, roughly 90% occurring once. This clone was recorded only once. The V segment lost 2 bases and the J segment 5 bases; nucleotides outside the gene matches: 3. The germline CDR1 and CDR2 sequences are MNHEY and SVGEGT. This CDR3 is built from 14 residues.

Sequencing was carried out using PBMCs or T cells enriched from blood (not recorded which). This clonotype was obtained from a man in his late teens or twenties with acute COVID-19. V usage is TRBV6-2 or TRBV6-3 and J usage is TRBJ1-2; 9 positions match TRBD1. CDR3 in DNA: TGTGCCAGCAGTTACAGGACAGGGGCATATGGCTACACCTTC. It is translated as CASSYRTGAYGYTF.